The clone carrying this TCR beta chain turned up a few times. What it binds is not known. The germline gives CDR1 MNHNS, CDR2 SASEGT. The CDR3 runs 16 residues. The junction had 7 bases not matched to a gene; V was cut back by 3 bases and J by 4 bases. TCRdb fed the reads into MiXCR, producing one record per CDR3 protein. This sample carries about 180,000 distinct CDR3 sequences, about a sixth of them seen once, and the ten largest clones take around 27%. The entry originates in a study of T cell repertoires in cytomegalovirus infection. Study-level background: Public TCR beta signature analysis indicated the presence of both CMV infection and matching HLA type.

Points from the study as a whole: CMV-specific HLA-C-restricted TCR beta clonotypes dominated the ex vivo response. The cumulative frequency of public TCR beta families distinguished individuals who carried CMV together with the relevant HLA.

The rearrangement joins TRBV6-1 to TRBJ1-5, with 9 bases fitting TRBD1. This TCR was recovered from a human donor in good health (CMV status not recorded). Some clones in this sample may be carry-over from other donors' samples. Source material: CD8+ T cells from PBMCs. CDR3 in amino acids: CASSEHTGTGNQPQHF. For the CDR3, the DNA is TGTGCCAGCAGTGAGCATACCGGGACAGGGAATCAGCCCCAGCATTTT.